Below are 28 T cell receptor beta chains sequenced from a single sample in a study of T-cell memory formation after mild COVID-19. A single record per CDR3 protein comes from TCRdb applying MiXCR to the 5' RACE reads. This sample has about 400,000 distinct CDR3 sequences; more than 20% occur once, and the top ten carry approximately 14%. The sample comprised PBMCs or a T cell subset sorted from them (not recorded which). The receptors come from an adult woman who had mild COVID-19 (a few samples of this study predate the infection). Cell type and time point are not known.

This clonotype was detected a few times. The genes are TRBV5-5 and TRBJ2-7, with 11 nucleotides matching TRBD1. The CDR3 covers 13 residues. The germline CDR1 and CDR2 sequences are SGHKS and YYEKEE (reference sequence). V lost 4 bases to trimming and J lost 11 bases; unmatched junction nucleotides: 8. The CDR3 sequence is CASSGGQGAKEYF. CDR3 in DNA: TGTGCCAGCAGCGGAGGACAGGGGGCGAAGGAGTACTTC.

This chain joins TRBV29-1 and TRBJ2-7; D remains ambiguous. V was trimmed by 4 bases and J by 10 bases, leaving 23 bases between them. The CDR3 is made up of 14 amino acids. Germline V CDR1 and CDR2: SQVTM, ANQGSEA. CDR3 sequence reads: CSVGFPETPWEQYF. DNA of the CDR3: TGCAGCGTTGGGTTCCCCGAGACCCCTTGGGAACAGTACTTC.

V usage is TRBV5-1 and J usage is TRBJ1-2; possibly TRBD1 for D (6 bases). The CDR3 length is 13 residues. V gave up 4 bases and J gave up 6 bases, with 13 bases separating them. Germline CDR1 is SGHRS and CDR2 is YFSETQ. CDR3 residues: CASSMRSGDGYTF. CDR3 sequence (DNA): TGCGCCAGCAGCATGAGGTCAGGGGATGGCTACACCTTC.

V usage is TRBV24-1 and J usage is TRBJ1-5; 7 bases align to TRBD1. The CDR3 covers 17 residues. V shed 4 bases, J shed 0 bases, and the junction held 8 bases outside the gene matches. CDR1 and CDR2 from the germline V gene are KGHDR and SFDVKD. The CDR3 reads CATSEYAGGYSNQPQHF. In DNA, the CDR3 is TGTGCCACCAGTGAGTACGCAGGGGGATATAGCAATCAGCCCCAGCATTTT.

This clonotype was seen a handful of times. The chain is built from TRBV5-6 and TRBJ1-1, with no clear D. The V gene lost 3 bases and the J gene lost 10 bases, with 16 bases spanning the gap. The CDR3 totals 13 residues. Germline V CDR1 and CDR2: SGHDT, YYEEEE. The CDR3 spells CASSSGSGLRAFF. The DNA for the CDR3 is TGTGCCAGCAGCTCGGGGTCCGGTCTCCGAGCTTTCTTT.

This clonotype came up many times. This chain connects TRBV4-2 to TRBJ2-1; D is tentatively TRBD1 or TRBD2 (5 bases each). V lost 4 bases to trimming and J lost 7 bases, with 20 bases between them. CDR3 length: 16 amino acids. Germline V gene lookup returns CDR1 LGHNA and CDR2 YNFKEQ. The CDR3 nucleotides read TGTGCCAGCAGCCCCCGAGGGACCCTATATGGGAATGAGCAGTTCTTC. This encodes CASSPRGTLYGNEQFF.

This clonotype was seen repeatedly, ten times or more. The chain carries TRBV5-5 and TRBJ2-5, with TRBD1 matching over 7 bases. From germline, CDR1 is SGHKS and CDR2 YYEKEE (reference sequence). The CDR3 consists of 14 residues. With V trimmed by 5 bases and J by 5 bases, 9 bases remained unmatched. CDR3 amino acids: CASSLGRGRETQYF. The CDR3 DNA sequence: TGTGCCAGCAGTCTCGGTAGGGGGCGGGAGACCCAGTACTTC.

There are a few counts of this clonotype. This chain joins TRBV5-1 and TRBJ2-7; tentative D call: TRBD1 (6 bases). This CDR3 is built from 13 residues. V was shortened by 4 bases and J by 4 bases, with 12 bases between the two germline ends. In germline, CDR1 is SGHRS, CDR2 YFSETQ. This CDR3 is CASSPGEVYEQYF. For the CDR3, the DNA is TGCGCCAGCAGCCCAGGGGAAGTATACGAGCAGTACTTC.

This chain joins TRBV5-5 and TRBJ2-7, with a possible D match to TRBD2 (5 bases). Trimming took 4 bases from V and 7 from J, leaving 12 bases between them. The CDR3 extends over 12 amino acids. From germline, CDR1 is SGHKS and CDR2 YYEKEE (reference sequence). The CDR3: CASSPGKLEQYF. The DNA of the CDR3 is TGTGCCAGCAGCCCCGGGAAGCTAGAGCAGTACTTC.

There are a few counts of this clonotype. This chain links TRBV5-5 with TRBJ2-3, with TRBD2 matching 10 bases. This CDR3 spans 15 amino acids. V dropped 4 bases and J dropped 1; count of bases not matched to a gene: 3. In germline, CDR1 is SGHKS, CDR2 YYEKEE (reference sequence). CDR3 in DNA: TGTGCCAGCAGCATGGGACTAGCGCGCACAGATACGCAGTATTTT. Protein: CASSMGLARTDTQYF.

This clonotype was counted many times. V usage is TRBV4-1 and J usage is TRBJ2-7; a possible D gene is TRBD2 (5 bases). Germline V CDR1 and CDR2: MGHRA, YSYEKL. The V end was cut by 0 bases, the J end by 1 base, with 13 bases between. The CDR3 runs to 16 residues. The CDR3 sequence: CASSQEPGILSYEQYF. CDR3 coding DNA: TGCGCCAGCAGCCAAGAACCCGGGATCCTTTCCTACGAGCAGTACTTC.

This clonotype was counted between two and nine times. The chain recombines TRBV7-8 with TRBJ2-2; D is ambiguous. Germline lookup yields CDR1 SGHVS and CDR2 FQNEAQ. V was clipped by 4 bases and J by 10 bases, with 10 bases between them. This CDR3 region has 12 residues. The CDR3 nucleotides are TGTGCCAGCAGCTCAATCCCGACGGAGCTGTTTTTT. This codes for CASSSIPTELFF.

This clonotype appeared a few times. In DNA, the CDR3 is TGCAGCGGGACTAGCGGTACCTACGAGCAGTACTTC. Protein sequence: CSGTSGTYEQYF. This chain links TRBV29-1 with TRBJ2-7; TRBD2 aligns across 10 bases. This CDR3 comprises 12 residues. Germline lookup yields CDR1 SQVTM and CDR2 ANQGSEA. V trimming: 7 bases; J trimming: 2 bases; junction bases outside the gene matches: 2.

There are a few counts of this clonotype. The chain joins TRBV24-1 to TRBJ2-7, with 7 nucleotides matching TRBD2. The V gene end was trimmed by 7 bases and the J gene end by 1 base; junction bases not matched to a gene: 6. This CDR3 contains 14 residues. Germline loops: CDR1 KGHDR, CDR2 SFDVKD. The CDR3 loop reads CATRDTGGSYEQYF. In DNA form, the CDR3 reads TGTGCCACCAGGGACACCGGGGGGTCCTACGAGCAGTACTTC.

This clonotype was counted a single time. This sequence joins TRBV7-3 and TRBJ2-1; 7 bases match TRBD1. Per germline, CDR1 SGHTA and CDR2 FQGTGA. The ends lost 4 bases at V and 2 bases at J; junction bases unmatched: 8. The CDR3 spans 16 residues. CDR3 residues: CASSSSRQGPYNEQFF. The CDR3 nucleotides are TGTGCCAGCAGCTCCTCTCGACAGGGACCCTACAATGAGCAGTTCTTC.

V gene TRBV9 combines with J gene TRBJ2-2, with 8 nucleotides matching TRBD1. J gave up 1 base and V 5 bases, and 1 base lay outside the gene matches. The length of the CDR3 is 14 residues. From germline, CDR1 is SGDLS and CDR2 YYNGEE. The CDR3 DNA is TGTGCCAGCAGTGACAGGGGGAACACCGGGGAGCTGTTTTTT. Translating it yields CASSDRGNTGELFF.

The CDR3 is CSAIGLTGQGRTDTQYF. CDR3 coding DNA: TGCAGTGCTATAGGTCTGACGGGACAGGGTAGGACAGATACGCAGTATTTT. The chain couples TRBV20-1 to TRBJ2-3; 9 nucleotides match TRBD1. Germline V CDR1 and CDR2: DFQATT, SNEGSKA (reference sequence). CDR3 size: 17 residues. V was pared by 4 bases and J by 3 bases, with 14 bases of the junction left unmatched.

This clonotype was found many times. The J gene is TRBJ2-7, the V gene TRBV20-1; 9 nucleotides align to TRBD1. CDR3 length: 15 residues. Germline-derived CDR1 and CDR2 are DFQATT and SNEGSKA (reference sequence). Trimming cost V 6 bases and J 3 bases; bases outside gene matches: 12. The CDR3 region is CSATFKGQGNYEQYF. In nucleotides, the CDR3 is TGCAGTGCCACCTTTAAAGGACAGGGGAACTACGAGCAGTACTTC.

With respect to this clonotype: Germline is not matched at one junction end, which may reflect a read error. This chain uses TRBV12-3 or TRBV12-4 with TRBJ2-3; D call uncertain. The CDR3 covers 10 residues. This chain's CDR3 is CASGFTPQYF. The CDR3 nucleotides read TGTGCCAGCGGTTTCACCCCGCAGTATTTT.

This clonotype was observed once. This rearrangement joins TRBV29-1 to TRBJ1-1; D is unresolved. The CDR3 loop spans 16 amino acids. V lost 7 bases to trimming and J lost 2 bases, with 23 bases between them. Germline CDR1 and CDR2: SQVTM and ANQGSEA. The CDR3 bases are TGCAGCGCTGGCTTTACGAGGGCGAGTGGTAACACTGAAGCTTTCTTT. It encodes CSAGFTRASGNTEAFF.

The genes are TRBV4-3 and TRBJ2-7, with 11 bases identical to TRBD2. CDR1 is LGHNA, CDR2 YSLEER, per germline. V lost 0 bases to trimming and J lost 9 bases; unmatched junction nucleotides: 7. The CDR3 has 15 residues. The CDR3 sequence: CASSQDSGRELLQYF. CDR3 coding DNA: TGCGCCAGCAGCCAAGATAGCGGGAGGGAGCTCTTGCAGTACTTC.

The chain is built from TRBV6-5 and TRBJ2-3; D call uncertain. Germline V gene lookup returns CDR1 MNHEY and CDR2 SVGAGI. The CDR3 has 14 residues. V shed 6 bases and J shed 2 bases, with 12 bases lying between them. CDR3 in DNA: TGTGCCAGCAGCTTAAAGGAATTCACAGATACGCAGTATTTT. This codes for CASSLKEFTDTQYF.

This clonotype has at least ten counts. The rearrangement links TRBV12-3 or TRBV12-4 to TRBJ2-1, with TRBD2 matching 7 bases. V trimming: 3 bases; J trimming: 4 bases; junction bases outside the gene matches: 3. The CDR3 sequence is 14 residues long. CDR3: CASSFRGVYNEQFF. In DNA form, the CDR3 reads TGTGCCAGCAGTTTTCGGGGGGTTTACAATGAGCAGTTCTTC.

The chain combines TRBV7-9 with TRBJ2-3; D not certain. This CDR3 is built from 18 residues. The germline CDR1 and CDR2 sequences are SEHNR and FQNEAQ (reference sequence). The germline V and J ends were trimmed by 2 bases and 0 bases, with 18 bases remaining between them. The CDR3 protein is CASSLPSESQSSTDTQYF. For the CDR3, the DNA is TGTGCCAGCAGCTTACCGTCTGAGTCTCAATCTAGCACAGATACGCAGTATTTT.

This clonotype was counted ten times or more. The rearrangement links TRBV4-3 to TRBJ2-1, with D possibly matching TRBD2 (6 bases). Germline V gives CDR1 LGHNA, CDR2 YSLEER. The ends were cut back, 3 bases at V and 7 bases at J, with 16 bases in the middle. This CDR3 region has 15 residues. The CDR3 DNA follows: TGCGCCAGCAGCCACATCCTAGGGGCGGGAAATGAGCAGTTCTTC. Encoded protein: CASSHILGAGNEQFF.

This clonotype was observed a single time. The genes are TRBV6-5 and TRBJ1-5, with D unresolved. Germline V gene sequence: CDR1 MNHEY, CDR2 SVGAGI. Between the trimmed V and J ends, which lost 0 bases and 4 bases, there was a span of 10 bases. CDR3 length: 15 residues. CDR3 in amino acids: CASSYSGRANQPQHF. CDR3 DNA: TGTGCCAGCAGTTACTCCGGCAGAGCGAATCAGCCCCAGCATTTT.

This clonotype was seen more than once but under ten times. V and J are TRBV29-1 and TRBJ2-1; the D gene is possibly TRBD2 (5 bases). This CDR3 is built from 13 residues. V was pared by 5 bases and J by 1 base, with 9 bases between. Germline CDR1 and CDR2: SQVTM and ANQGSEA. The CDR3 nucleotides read TGCAGCGTTCGGACTGCTTCCTACAATGAGCAGTTCTTC. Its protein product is CSVRTASYNEQFF.

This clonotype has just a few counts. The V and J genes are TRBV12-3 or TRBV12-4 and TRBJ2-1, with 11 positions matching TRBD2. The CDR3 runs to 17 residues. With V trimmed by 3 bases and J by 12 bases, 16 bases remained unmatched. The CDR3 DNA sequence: TGTGCCAGCAGTTTTGGTAGCGGGGGGGGATCTACGGCTTGGCAGTTCTTC. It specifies CASSFGSGGGSTAWQFF.